These 11 T cell receptor beta chains were all obtained from the same sample, sequenced in a study of cytomegalovirus exposure and HLA in healthy donors. The PCR used 60 Vbeta and 13 Jbeta primers. Measured with immunoSEQ multiplex PCR; TCRdb has only the in-frame clones, and not every one. The table has approximately 130,000 clones, 81% seen once. Sequenced material: PBMCs. All receptors come from a middle-aged woman in good health and CMV-seropositive.

The chain links TRBV2 to TRBJ2-1; 7 nucleotides agree with TRBD1. The V gene's germline CDR1 is SNHLY and CDR2 FYNNEI. V gave up 7 bases and J gave up 7 bases; unmatched junction bases: 10. The CDR3 covers 14 residues. The CDR3 loop is CASTRTGVGNEQFF. The DNA of the CDR3 is TGTGCCAGCACCAGGACAGGAGTAGGTAATGAGCAGTTCTTC.

This clone was counted between two and nine times. This chain uses TRBV10-2 with TRBJ1-1; 9 positions match TRBD1. CDR1 WSHSY and CDR2 SAAADI come from the germline V gene. V was clipped by 11 bases and J by 8 bases; unmatched bases: 6. The CDR3 covers 11 residues. CDR3 nucleotide sequence: TGCGCCGTCACAGGGGGCCTGGAAGCTTTCTTT. The encoded protein is CAVTGGLEAFF.

The V call is TRBV5-8, the J call TRBJ1-2; maybe TRBD1 (6 bases). There are 15 residues in the CDR3. Germline V gives CDR1 SGHTS, CDR2 YDEGEE. V was cut by 0 bases and J by 4 bases, with 13 bases left in between. The chain's CDR3 is CASSLEDRPGYGYTF. In nucleotides, the CDR3 is TGTGCCAGCAGCTTGGAGGACAGACCGGGCTATGGCTACACCTTC.

J is TRBJ1-1 and V is TRBV30; D may be TRBD1 (5 bases). This CDR3 comprises 14 residues. With 3 bases removed from V and 1 base from J, the gap between germline ends came to 12 bases. From germline, CDR1 is GTSNPN and CDR2 SVGIG (reference sequence). For the CDR3, the DNA is TGTGCCTGGAGAAGGGGCACCAGGAACACTGAAGCTTTCTTT. Its protein product is CAWRRGTRNTEAFF.

In this sample, this clone turned up once. The chain joins TRBV5-1 to TRBJ1-2; TRBD1 is a possible D gene (5 bases). V was clipped by 3 bases and J by 3 bases, with 18 bases between them. Germline loops: CDR1 SGHRS, CDR2 YFSETQ. This CDR3 has 16 residues. The CDR3 loop is CASSSEGSAGDYGYTF. CDR3 nucleotides: TGCGCCAGCAGCTCGGAGGGCTCCGCGGGGGACTATGGCTACACCTTC.

This sequence joins TRBV29-1 and TRBJ1-2, with TRBD1 matching over 7 bases. Germline V CDR1 and CDR2: SQVTM, ANQGSEA. Trimming removed 6 bases from V and 1 base from J; junction bases left unmatched: 5. There are 13 residues in the CDR3. CDR3 bases: TGCAGCGTCCGGGACAGTTTTAACTATGGCTACACCTTC. This encodes CSVRDSFNYGYTF. The full variable domain, rest sourced from reference TRBV29-1 and TRBJ1-2, is SAVISQKPSRDICQRGTSLTIQCQVDSQVTMMFWYRQQPGQSLTLIATANQGSEATYESGFVIDKFPISRPNLTFSTLTVSNMSPEDSSIYLCSVRDSFNYGYTFGSGTRLTVV.

The rearrangement joins TRBV18 to TRBJ2-3; 7 nucleotides line up with TRBD1. J lost 3 bases, V lost 3 bases, and 6 bases had no gene match. CDR3 length: 15 residues. Germline lookup yields CDR1 KGHSH and CDR2 LQKENI. CDR3 in DNA: TGTGCCAGCTCACCGGACAGGACGAGAACAGATACGCAGTATTTT. Amino acids: CASSPDRTRTDTQYF.

The J gene is TRBJ2-3, the V gene TRBV4-3, with D tentatively TRBD2 (5 bases). CDR1 and CDR2 (germline): LGHNA, YSLEER. CDR3 length equals 15 residues. Between the trimmed V and J ends, which lost 4 bases and 0 bases, there was a span of 11 bases. CDR3 DNA: TGCGCCAGCAGCCCGGGGTGGGAAAGCACAGATACGCAGTATTTT. Its translation: CASSPGWESTDTQYF.

The rearrangement uses TRBV19 and TRBJ1-5; 8 nucleotides align to TRBD1. Germline V lookup: CDR1 LNHDA, CDR2 SQIVND (reference sequence). J lost 4 bases, V lost 4 bases, and 9 bases had no gene match. CDR3 length: 16 amino acids. In DNA form, the CDR3 reads TGTGCCAGTAGTACTTCCGGGACAGGATATAATCAGCCCCAGCATTTT. Its translation: CASSTSGTGYNQPQHF.

The chain employs TRBV7-9 and TRBJ1-4; D gene unclear. The V gene lost 7 bases and the J gene lost 3 bases, with 9 bases spanning the gap. The CDR3 is 13 residues long. CDR1 is SEHNR, CDR2 FQNEAQ, per germline (reference sequence). The CDR3 coding sequence is TGTGCCAGCACTAACGGGGCTAATGAAAAACTGTTTTTT. Its protein is CASTNGANEKLFF.

V is TRBV2 and J is TRBJ1-5; D uncertain. The germline V gene encodes CDR1 SNHLY and CDR2 FYNNEI. The V and J ends lost 1 base and 0 bases respectively, with 7 bases between them. The CDR3 contains 15 residues. DNA of the CDR3: TGTGCCAGCAGTGAAGACGAGAATAGCAATCAGCCCCAGCATTTT. This gives the protein CASSEDENSNQPQHF.